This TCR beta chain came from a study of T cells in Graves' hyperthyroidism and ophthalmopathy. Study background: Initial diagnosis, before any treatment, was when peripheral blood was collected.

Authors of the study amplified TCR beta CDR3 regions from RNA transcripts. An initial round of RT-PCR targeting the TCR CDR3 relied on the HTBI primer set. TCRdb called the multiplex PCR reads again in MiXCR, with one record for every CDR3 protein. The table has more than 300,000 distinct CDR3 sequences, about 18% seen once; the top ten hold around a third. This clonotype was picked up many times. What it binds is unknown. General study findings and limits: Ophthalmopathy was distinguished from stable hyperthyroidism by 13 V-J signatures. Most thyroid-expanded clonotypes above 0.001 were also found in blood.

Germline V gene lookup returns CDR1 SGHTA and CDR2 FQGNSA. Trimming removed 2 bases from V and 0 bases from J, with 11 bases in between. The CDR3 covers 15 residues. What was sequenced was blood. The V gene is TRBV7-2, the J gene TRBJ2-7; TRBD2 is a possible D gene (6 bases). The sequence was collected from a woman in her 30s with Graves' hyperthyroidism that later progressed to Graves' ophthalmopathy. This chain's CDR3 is CASSLYGSTSYEQYF. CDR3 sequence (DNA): TGTGCCAGCAGCTTATACGGGAGTACCTCCTACGAGCAGTACTTC. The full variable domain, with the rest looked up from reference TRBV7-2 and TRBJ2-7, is GAGVSQSPSNKVTEKGKDVELRCDPISGHTALYWYRQSLGQGLEFLIYFQGNSAPDKSGLPSDRFSAERTGGSVSTLTIQRTQQEDSAVYLCASSLYGSTSYEQYFGPGTRLTVT.